The entry that follows covers one T cell receptor beta chain sequence. This specimen belongs to a study of CD4 and CD8 cells across lung adenocarcinoma regions. TCRdb reprocessed the PCR reads via MiXCR and lists one record per CDR3 protein. Among almost 7,000 distinct CDR3 sequences listed, around 51% were seen once. Germline V gives CDR1 MNHNS, CDR2 SASEGT. The CDR3 has 15 amino acids. The ends lost 11 bases at V and 4 bases at J; junction bases unmatched: 16. The receptor comes from a male donor with lung adenocarcinoma. The CD4 and CD8 labels of this study may be unreliable. This chain joins TRBV6-1 and TRBJ2-5; 7 positions match TRBD1. The sample consisted of CD8+ T cells from the center of a lung tumor. CDR3 nucleotides: TGTGCCGGGGGTGAAGGGGGCCTCGTCACAGAGACCCAGTACTTC. Its translation: CAGGEGGLVTETQYF.